Below, 25 T cell receptor beta chains from the same sample are listed, as sequenced in a study of shared clonotypes between healthy human individuals. Only in-frame clones appear in the TCRdb table, and some are missing; sequencing was by immunoSEQ multiplex PCR. The sample records fewer than 600,000 clones, roughly three quarters being singletons. The sequencing sample was made of PBMCs. These receptor sequences come from a woman in her 40s in good health. Some clones in this sample may be carry-over from other donors' samples.

The table lists this clone with a count of one. The J gene is TRBJ1-5, the V gene TRBV27, with TRBD1 identical over 8 bases. V shed 6 bases, J shed 0 bases, and the junction held 4 bases outside the gene matches. The CDR3 sequence is 15 residues long. CDR1 MNHEY and CDR2 SMNVEV come from the germline V gene (reference sequence). The CDR3 DNA reads TGTGCCAGCAGAGCAACAGGGGGTAGCAATCAGCCCCAGCATTTT. This sequence encodes CASRATGGSNQPQHF.

This clone was seen only a few times. V is TRBV7-7 and J is TRBJ2-2; D possibly corresponds to TRBD1 (5 bases). The length of the CDR3 is 14 residues. CDR1 is SSHAT, CDR2 FNYEAQ, per germline (reference sequence). The V gene lost 4 bases and the J gene lost 6 bases, with 12 bases spanning the gap. CDR3 DNA: TGTGCCAGCAGCTCTCTAGGGGTTTCCGGGGAGCTGTTTTTT. The encoded protein is CASSSLGVSGELFF.

About this clone itself: A far larger clone is just one base off, so this is likely a read error. The same CDR3 arises from other DNA sequences in this sample as well. The rearrangement uses TRBV28 and TRBJ2-6, with no clear D. Germline lookup yields CDR1 MDHEN and CDR2 SYDVKM. CDR3 length: 14 amino acids. The ends were cut back, 5 bases at V and 5 bases at J, with 10 bases in the middle. CDR3 in amino acids: CASSPLRRANVLTF. CDR3 sequence (DNA): TGTGCCAGCAGTCCCCTCCGAAGGGCCAACGTCCTGACTTTC.

Details on this clone: This likely came from a read error, as a far larger clone is one base away. The chain combines TRBV30 with TRBJ1-4; D is uncertain. CDR3 length equals 14 residues. The germline CDR1 and CDR2 sequences are GTSNPN and SVGIG (reference sequence). The CDR3 coding sequence is TGTGTCTGGAGTCAGGCATTCCTCAATGAAAAACTGTTTTTT. It encodes CVWSQAFLNEKLFF.

J is TRBJ1-4 and V is TRBV7-9, with D possibly being TRBD1 (5 bases). This CDR3 has 15 amino acids. Trimming removed 2 bases from V and 5 bases from J, with 12 bases in between. Germline CDR1 is SEHNR and CDR2 is FQNEAQ (reference sequence). CDR3 nucleotides: TGTGCCAGCAGCTTAACCCGGGGCGGGAATGAAAAACTGTTTTTT. As protein: CASSLTRGGNEKLFF. The full variable domain, with the rest looked up from reference TRBV7-9 and TRBJ1-4, is DTGVSQNPRHKITKRGQNVTFRCDPISEHNRLYWYRQTLGQGPEFLTYFQNEAQLEKSRLLSDRFSAERPKGSFSTLEIQRTEQGDSAMYLCASSLTRGGNEKLFFGSGTQLSVL.

Only a few counts were recorded for this clone. The chain joins TRBV30 to TRBJ1-5, with TRBD1 matching over 7 bases. Germline assignment: CDR1 GTSNPN and CDR2 SVGIG (reference sequence). CDR3 length: 13 residues. The V segment lost 1 base and the J segment 6 bases; nucleotides outside the gene matches: 3. Written as DNA, the CDR3 is TGTGCCTGGAGTGAACAGGGGATTCAGCCCCAGCATTTT. Amino acid sequence: CAWSEQGIQPQHF.

The rearrangement joins TRBV7-3 to TRBJ2-4, with 15 bases that match TRBD2. The CDR3 contains 18 residues. V lost 2 bases and J lost 2; bases outside the gene matches: 4. Per germline, CDR1 SGHTA and CDR2 FQGTGA. The CDR3 loop reads CASSLRGLAGGPKNIQYF. In nucleotides, the CDR3 is TGTGCCAGCAGCTTACGGGGACTAGCGGGAGGCCCCAAAAACATTCAGTACTTC.

In regard to this clone: A far larger clone is just one base off, so this is likely a read error. The identical CDR3 is also encoded by other nucleotide sequences in the sample. The J gene is TRBJ2-3, the V gene TRBV28; D is possibly TRBD1 (5 bases). CDR3 length equals 12 residues. Germline loops: CDR1 MDHEN, CDR2 SYDVKM. The CDR3 reads CASTTGRDTQYF. CDR3 DNA: TGTGCCAGCACTACAGGACGAGATACACAGTATTTT.

CDR3 nucleotides: TGTGCCATCAGCAGGGAAACTAGCACAGATACGCAGTATTTT. Residues: CAISRETSTDTQYF. The chain joins TRBV10-3 to TRBJ2-3; TRBD1 might be the D (5 bases). This CDR3 region has 14 residues. CDR1 ENHRY and CDR2 SYGVKD come from the germline V gene. Trimming stripped 6 bases from V and 0 bases from J, with 10 bases between.

Remarks on this clone: Other DNA sequences in the sample encode the same CDR3. This chain joins TRBV28 and TRBJ1-5; D not resolved. Germline V gene lookup returns CDR1 MDHEN and CDR2 SYDVKM. CDR3 length: 15 residues. Trimming removed 3 bases from V and 2 bases from J, with 11 bases in between. CDR3 nucleotide sequence: TGTGCCAGCAGTTTGGCGGGCGCGGGCAATCAGCCCCAGCATTTT. Protein: CASSLAGAGNQPQHF. Complete variable domain (other parts from reference TRBV28 and TRBJ1-5): DVKVTQSSRYLVKRTGEKVFLECVQDMDHENMFWYRQDPGLGLRLIYFSYDVKMKEKGDIPEGYSVSREKKERFSLILESASTNQTSMYLCASSLAGAGNQPQHFGDGTRLSIL.

Remarks on this clone: A far larger clone is one base from this, pointing to a likely read error. The sample contains more than one DNA sequence encoding this CDR3. The gene calls are TRBV30 and TRBJ2-5; 7 nucleotides align to TRBD2. The CDR3 is made up of 14 amino acids. CDR1 and CDR2 (germline): GTSNPN, SVGIG (reference sequence). DNA for the CDR3: TGTGCCTGGAGTGTACCGGGGGGAGTTGAGACTCAGTACTTC. It encodes CAWSVPGGVETQYF.

This clone was counted a few times. This sequence joins TRBV4-3 and TRBJ1-4, with D possibly matching TRBD1 (6 bases). CDR3 length equals 16 residues. CDR1 is LGHNA and CDR2 is YSLEER in the germline V gene. Trimming took off 4 bases at V and 7 bases at J, with 19 bases between the two ends. The CDR3 DNA reads TGCGCCAGCAGCCGGGAGGCAGGGTGGGGGCGTGAAAAACTGTTTTTT. It codes for CASSREAGWGREKLFF.

The V gene is TRBV28, the J gene TRBJ1-2; D not certain. Trimming stripped 5 bases from V and 7 bases from J, with 11 bases between. Per the germline V gene, CDR1 is MDHEN and CDR2 is SYDVKM. The CDR3 runs 12 residues. CDR3 coding DNA: TGTGCCAGCAGTCTAATGGTCAGTGGCTACACCTTC. Translated: CASSLMVSGYTF.

V and J are TRBV7-2 and TRBJ2-2, with D unresolved. This CDR3 contains 13 residues. Trimming took 3 bases from V and 5 from J, leaving 7 bases between them. The V gene's germline CDR1 is SGHTA and CDR2 FQGNSA. This CDR3 is CASSFIRTGELFF. The DNA for the CDR3 is TGTGCCAGCAGCTTTATTAGGACCGGGGAGCTGTTTTTT.

The chain links TRBV5-4 to TRBJ2-1; weak D call: TRBD1 (6 bases). Germline CDR1 and CDR2: SGHNT and YYREEE (reference sequence). The CDR3 totals 17 residues. Trimming took 4 bases from V and 0 from J, leaving 17 bases between them. The chain's CDR3 is CASSPPWPGVSYNEQFF. The DNA of the CDR3 is TGTGCCAGCAGCCCGCCATGGCCAGGGGTCTCCTACAATGAGCAGTTCTTC.

The CDR3: CASRGAGETQYF. CDR3 in DNA: TGTGCCAGCAGGGGGGCTGGAGAGACCCAGTACTTC. The J gene is TRBJ2-5, the V gene TRBV28; possible D gene TRBD1, 6 bases. The CDR3 contains 12 residues. Deletions cut 6 bases from V and 4 bases from J, with 9 bases between. The germline gives CDR1 MDHEN, CDR2 SYDVKM.

This clone was found many times. The chain uses TRBV7-6 and TRBJ2-3; 9 bases agree with TRBD2. From germline, CDR1 is SGHVS and CDR2 FNYEAQ. The CDR3 is 16 amino acids. The V gene end was trimmed by 3 bases and the J gene end by 2 bases; junction bases not matched to a gene: 6. CDR3 nucleotides: TGTGCCAGCAGCTTCGCTAGCGGGACGGTCACAGATACGCAGTATTTT. Its protein product is CASSFASGTVTDTQYF.

The chain combines TRBV19 with TRBJ2-7; TRBD2 matches 11 bases. Germline assignment: CDR1 LNHDA and CDR2 SQIVND (reference sequence). V shed 5 bases, J shed 2 bases, and the junction held 11 bases outside the gene matches. The CDR3 contains 17 residues. CDR3 loop: CASSGREGLAETYEQYF. CDR3 bases: TGTGCCAGTAGTGGCCGCGAGGGACTAGCGGAGACCTACGAGCAGTACTTC.

The CDR3 loop reads CASSKDRGQETQYF. CDR3 sequence (DNA): TGTGCCAGCAGCAAAGACAGGGGCCAAGAGACCCAGTACTTC. This chain joins TRBV2 and TRBJ2-5; 8 bases match TRBD1. The CDR3 sequence is 14 residues long. CDR1 SNHLY and CDR2 FYNNEI come from the germline V gene. After removal of 6 bases from V and 1 base from J, the junction contained 4 bases not matched to a gene. The whole variable domain, remainder taken from reference TRBV2 and TRBJ2-5, is EPEVTQTPSHQVTQMGQEVILRCVPISNHLYFYWYRQILGQKVEFLVSFYNNEISEKSEIFDDQFSVERPDGSNFTLKIRSTKLEDSAMYFCASSKDRGQETQYFGPGTRLLVL.

This chain uses TRBV5-1 with TRBJ2-7; no firm D call. There are 14 residues in the CDR3. CDR1 and CDR2 (germline): SGHRS, YFSETQ. V lost 4 bases, J lost 3 bases, and 14 bases lay in between. CDR3 nucleotide sequence: TGCGCCAGCAGCGGGGTACGACATGGCTACGAGCAGTACTTC. Protein: CASSGVRHGYEQYF.

The table lists this clone with a count of one. This rearrangement joins TRBV2 to TRBJ1-2; D possibly corresponds to TRBD1 (6 bases). Germline V gene sequence: CDR1 SNHLY, CDR2 FYNNEI. CDR3 length equals 12 residues. Trimming shortened V by 1 base and J by 7 bases, and 7 bases separated the two germline ends. The CDR3 here is CASSEDRAGYTF. In nucleotides, the CDR3 is TGTGCCAGCAGTGAAGACAGGGCTGGCTACACCTTC.

The genes are TRBV5-1 and TRBJ2-7; 16 nucleotides match TRBD2. The V gene's germline CDR1 is SGHRS and CDR2 YFSETQ. The CDR3 runs 17 residues. V shed 3 bases, J shed 3 bases, and the junction held 6 bases outside the gene matches. The CDR3 DNA follows: TGCGCCAGCAGCTCGGGACTAGCGGGAGGGCCTAACTACGAGCAGTACTTC. Translation: CASSSGLAGGPNYEQYF. Based on the CDR3 plus reference TRBV5-1 and TRBJ2-7, the full variable domain is KAGVTQTPRYLIKTRGQQVTLSCSPISGHRSVSWYQQTPGQGLQFLFEYFSETQRNKGNFPGRFSGRQFSNSRSEMNVSTLELGDSALYLCASSSGLAGGPNYEQYFGPGTRLTVT.

Worth noting for this clone: This is likely an artifact of a read error, given a far larger clone one base away. This same CDR3 is encoded by further DNA sequences in the sample. The CDR3 DNA is TGTGCCAGCAGCCCCCAGGGGACTGGGTACACCGGGGAGCTGTTTTTT. It yields the protein CASSPQGTGYTGELFF. The gene calls are TRBV9 and TRBJ2-2; D tentatively fits TRBD1 or TRBD2 (6 bases each). Germline CDR1 SGDLS, CDR2 YYNGEE. With 4 bases removed from V and 3 bases from J, the gap between germline ends came to 16 bases. This CDR3 comprises 16 residues.

V usage is TRBV6-4 and J usage is TRBJ2-1; TRBD1 agrees at 10 bases. Germline assignment: CDR1 MRHNA and CDR2 SNTAGT. V dropped 6 bases and J dropped 3; count of bases not matched to a gene: 8. The CDR3 length is 16 residues. CDR3 sequence: CASRKTGTGDYNEQFF. The CDR3 DNA reads as TGTGCCAGCAGAAAAACCGGGACAGGGGACTACAATGAGCAGTTCTTC.

At least ten counts were recorded for this clone. CDR3 DNA: TGTGCCAGCAGCTTAACGGGCGCTAGCGGGAACGAGCAGTTCTTC. It is translated as CASSLTGASGNEQFF. The rearrangement links TRBV7-3 to TRBJ2-1; 9 bases map to TRBD2. The J segment lost 10 bases and the V segment lost 0 bases, leaving 7 bases of the junction unmatched. Per the germline V gene, CDR1 is SGHTA and CDR2 is FQGTGA. This CDR3 region has 15 residues.